The text below deals with one T cell receptor beta chain. Its antigen is currently unknown. Germline values: CDR1 SGHRS, CDR2 YFSETQ. V was trimmed by 0 bases and J by 5 bases, leaving 8 bases between them. The CDR3 is 13 residues long. These data originate in a study of OX40 agonist ivuxolimab in advanced cancers. Study-wide results and caveats: Clonal expansion in partial responders at 0.1-3.0 mg/kg ranked among the lowest. Clonal expansion was seen in CD4+ and CD8+ blood T cells by week 6 at 0.1 to 3.0 mg/kg.

Samples of blood were obtained at baseline, on cycle 4 day 1, and on cycle 7 day 1. TCRdb keeps only in-frame clones here, not all; method: immunoSEQ multiplex PCR. The table records more than 50,000 clones, approximately 86% of them present only once. This TCR came from an adult with an advanced solid tumor such as melanoma, head and neck, liver or kidney cancer. This rearrangement joins TRBV5-1 to TRBJ1-2; possibly TRBD1 for D (5 bases). Here the sequenced sample was CD4+ or CD8+ T cells sorted from blood, taken in a trial of the OX40 agonist ivuxolimab. This CDR3 reads CASSLAREYGYTF. CDR3 DNA: TGCGCCAGCAGCTTGGCCAGGGAGTATGGCTACACCTTC.